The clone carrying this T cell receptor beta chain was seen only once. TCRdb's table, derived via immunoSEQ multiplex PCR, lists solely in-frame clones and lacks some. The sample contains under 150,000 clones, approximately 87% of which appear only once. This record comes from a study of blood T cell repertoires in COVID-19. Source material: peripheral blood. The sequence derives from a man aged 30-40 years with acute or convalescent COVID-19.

This CDR3 reads CASSALAGGPNTDTQYF. Here the CDR3 DNA reads TGTGCCAGCAGCGCCTTAGCGGGAGGGCCTAACACAGATACGCAGTATTTT. The V and J genes are TRBV9 and TRBJ2-3; 11 bases align to TRBD2. CDR3 size: 17 residues. V shed 3 bases, J shed 2 bases, and the junction held 8 bases outside the gene matches. Per the germline V gene, CDR1 is SGDLS and CDR2 is YYNGEE.